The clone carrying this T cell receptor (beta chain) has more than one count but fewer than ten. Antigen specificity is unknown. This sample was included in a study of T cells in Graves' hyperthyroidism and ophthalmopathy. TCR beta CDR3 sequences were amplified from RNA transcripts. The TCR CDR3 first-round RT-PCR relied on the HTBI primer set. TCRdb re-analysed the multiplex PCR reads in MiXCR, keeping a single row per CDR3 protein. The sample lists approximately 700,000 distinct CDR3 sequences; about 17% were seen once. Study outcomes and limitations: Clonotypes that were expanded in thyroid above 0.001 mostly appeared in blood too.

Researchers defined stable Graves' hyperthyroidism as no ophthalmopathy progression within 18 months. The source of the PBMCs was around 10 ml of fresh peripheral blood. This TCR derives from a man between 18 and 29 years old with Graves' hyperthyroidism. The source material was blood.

CDR3 sequence reads: CASSQGQAPNTEAFF. DNA for the CDR3: TGCGCCAGCAGCCAAGGACAGGCTCCGAACACTGAAGCTTTCTTT. The chain links TRBV4-3 to TRBJ1-1; D is possibly TRBD1 (6 bases). The V end was cut by 1 base, the J end by 1 base, with 10 bases between. The CDR3 covers 15 residues. Looked up from germline, CDR1 is LGHNA and CDR2 is YSLEER.